This record concerns one T cell receptor (beta chain) sequence. This clonotype came up a few times. No antigen is known for it. No base qualities exist here, and no much larger clone lies one base off it. The record originates from a study of blood T cells in healthy people across ages (dated by TCRdb to 2014 to 2015). Regarding the study in general: Template switching captured roughly one uniquely barcoded TCR beta cDNA molecule per two T cells in model experiments. Using the same blood draw, the study looked at two additional independent replicas of 1 million unique cDNA reads for two donors, one aged 18 to 29 and the other aged 80 or older. Four age groups were formed from the donors: young (average roughly 16 years), middle-aged (around 39), aged (roughly 58) and long-lived (less than 85). Age-related changes in TCR beta repertoire diversity were measured in the study by deep sequencing normalized with unique cDNA molecular identifiers.

Receptor libraries were prepared by 5' RACE. This sample was sequenced with an Illumina HiSeq 2500. A second PCR of about 6 to 11 cycles was performed with a sample-barcoded 5' primer and a J-beta primer mix. Each TCR beta cDNA molecule received a unique molecular identifier from a template-switch 5' adaptor carrying 12 random nucleotides. Each sample yielded at least 2.5 million CDR3-containing paired-end reads. First-strand cDNA synthesis was performed from all RNA using the Mint cDNA synthesis kit, with priming by a TRBC-specific oligonucleotide. After uracil-DNA glycosylase treatment, a first 18-cycle PCR used universal primers M1SS and BC2_uni_R on all cDNA. The authors' analysis ran thus. For normalization, 1 million high-quality reads, each with a distinct molecular identifier, were randomly selected from each sample. Reads sharing molecular identifiers were discarded rather than binned into consensus sequences. MiTCR, run with a Q25 quality threshold and the strictest error-elimination algorithm, handled CDR3 identification, clonotype clustering and error correction. Lower-bound total TCR beta diversity was estimated with a nonparametric unseen species model using Euler transformation. Using fastp at Q25 and MiXCR, TCRdb reprocessed the public reads and kept productive beta chains. All rows with the same CDR3 protein become a single entry with the most common DNA and genes. The V and J calls reflect TCRdb's pipeline rather than the authors' work. For this sample the table gives around 800,000 distinct CDR3 sequences, of which under 30% were detected only once. The top ten constitute about 3% of the sample.

The full study reports these points: Because the CMV infection status of the donors was unknown, age-related changes in expanded clonotypes may potentially have been confounded. The percentage of naive T cells measured by flow cytometry correlated strongly with observed TCR beta diversity. Compared with the aged group, more naive CD4+ T cells, fewer expanded clones and increased TCR diversity were shown by the long-lived group, suggesting age selection. Estimates of total diversity from one million sequenced T cells were regarded as lower bounds and underestimates. Conclusive comparison of naive and antigen-experienced compartments was prevented by the profiling of bulk unsorted PBMCs. Observed TCR beta diversity per million T cells fell roughly linearly with age, and a significant reduction was already apparent by age roughly 40.

Donors were about 36 systemically healthy Caucasian individuals from Russia aged roughly 6 to 95 years. Each donor gave 9 to 10 milliliters of peripheral blood, collected into EDTA-treated Vacutainer tubes. Ficoll-Paque density-gradient centrifugation was used to isolate PBMCs, with at least 6.5 million per sample. Total RNA, at least 6 micrograms per sample, was extracted from PBMCs with Trizol reagent. The percentages of naive CD45RAhigh/CD27high T cells were determined by flow cytometry on a PBMC aliquot from every donor. The germline V gene provides CDR1 SNHLY and CDR2 FYNNEI. The V end loses 4 bases and the J end loses 4 bases, and a stretch of 19 bases separates them. The CDR3, from cysteine to phenylalanine, totals 16 residues. Kept here is only the CDR3 DNA, which spans 48 bases and is read in frame from base 1. These records were also assigned to another study, of T cells of mothers and their children. The second study reports: Nine systemically healthy Caucasian individuals served as donors, namely three mothers together with their six children. cDNA synthesis consumed the entire amount of extracted RNA, loaded at around 1.5 ug RNA in each 15 ul reaction. In the second PCR, sample barcodes and 2-4 random nucleotides were introduced via the M1S primer. More than 9 million TCR beta CDR3 reads were obtained from each mother, and about 3 million reads were obtained from each child. Thymic selection similarly shapes TCR recombination output in related and unrelated pairs, with minor effect from inherited differences. Related mother-child pairs always showed normalized repertoire overlap that was slightly higher than in unrelated mother-child pairs, though the difference was never significant. Persistent microchimeric T cell clones were not detected, at a sensitivity of around 100 clones per million clonotypes. In the study, deep NGS was used to compare the TCR beta repertoires of mothers and children, and features distinguishing related mother-child pairs from unrelated individuals were sought. The mean age was roughly 40 +/- 4 years for the mothers and about 10 +/- 4 years for the children. After adapter ligation with NEBNext reagents, the libraries were sequenced on Illumina HiSeq 2000 with 100+100 nt paired-end reads. To prevent cross-contamination, the mother and child libraries were prepared a month apart and were sequenced in separate runs. Between roughly 450,000 and 2,000,000 distinct TCR beta clonotypes were identified per donor. Naive TCR beta clonotypes were estimated from low-frequency clonotypes matched to each donor's FACS-determined naive share, without sorting.

Sequencing was performed on blood. The origin of this receptor is a boy aged 5-17 years in good health. The chain couples TRBV2 to TRBJ2-5; the D assignment is uncertain and may be TRBD1 or TRBD2, with 5 bases supporting each. The CDR3: CASSVESGIRGETQYF. In nucleotide form, the sequence is TGTGCCAGCAGTGTAGAATCCGGGATAAGGGGAGAGACCCAGTACTTC.